What follows describes a single TCR beta chain. The data are from a study of cytomegalovirus exposure and HLA in healthy donors. Method: immunoSEQ multiplex PCR; TCRdb's copy keeps in-frame clones and lacks some. The repertoire has over 100,000 clones, about 91% of them found once; the top ten carry approximately 1.2%. Germline V CDR1 and CDR2: SGDLS, YYNGEE. The CDR3 covers 12 residues. Trimming removed 3 bases at V and 6 bases at J, with 6 bases between. The clonotype was recovered from a woman under 30 in good health and CMV-seronegative. The sequenced material came from PBMCs. The rearrangement joins TRBV9 to TRBJ2-2; D ambiguous. CDR3 protein: CASSAVSGELFF. CDR3 DNA: TGTGCCAGCAGCGCTGTATCCGGGGAGCTGTTTTTT.